This is a list of T cell receptor beta chains from one sample in a study of control samples from healthy donors and cancer patients. Profiled with immunoSEQ multiplex PCR; TCRdb holds only in-frame clones, not every one. The sample includes about 100,000 clones, roughly 89% of them seen just once. The sequencing sample was made of blood. Every receptor here comes from a human donor in good health. The donor label of this sample is uncertain. CDR3s include the opening cysteine and the closing phenylalanine or tryptophan.

TRBJ1-1,TRBV19,CASSHLNTEAFF
TRBJ1-4,TRBV5-1,CASSLGTGTNEKLFF
TRBJ2-3,TRBV9,CASSPGQGTDTQYF
TRBJ2-2,TRBV19,CASSMRQGGLSTGELFF
TRBJ2-6,TRBV27,CASSETGTGSGANVLTF
TRBJ1-5,TRBV10-1,CARGTHSNQPQHF
TRBJ1-5,TRBV6-5,CASSSGTGENQPQHF
TRBJ2-2,TRBV19,CASSTLTPGGAGELFF
TRBJ1-2,TRBV14,CASSLSLGQENYGYTF
TRBJ2-1,TRBV6-2/TRBV6-3,CASSWPPGQGYNEQFF
TRBJ1-1,TRBV5-1,CASSDRTGAGTEAFF
TRBJ1-1,TRBV5-1,CASSFVGQGARSTEAFF
TRBJ1-5,TRBV19,CASSIDFQPGGHQPQHF
TRBJ1-2,TRBV19,CASSKRTGSISYGYTF
TRBJ2-1,TRBV4-1,CASSQVDMGFSYNEQFF
TRBJ1-6,TRBV7-9,CASSRWPSPLHF
TRBJ1-1,TRBV10-3,CAISGGDRDRGFF
TRBJ2-1,TRBV11-2,CASSFNSGLAGGYEQFF
TRBJ2-6,TRBV6-1,CASSEGASGANVLTF
TRBJ2-1,TRBV4-1,CASSKEITVGGGNEQFF
TRBJ2-5,TRBV28,CASSLRMVAGEETQYF
TRBJ2-3,TRBV12-3/TRBV12-4,CASSPRATDTQYF
TRBJ1-1,TRBV25-1,CASSEGPVGYTEAFF
TRBJ1-1,TRBV28,CASSPPGQRNTEAFF
TRBJ2-5,TRBV6-5,CASTGTSGTGTQYF
TRBJ1-1,TRBV9,CASSVVTTGTEAFF
TRBJ2-7,TRBV25-1,CASSDGRQGPYEQYF
TRBJ2-5,TRBV6-5,CASKDNGGARSQYF
TRBJ2-5,TRBV5-6,CASSVKAGVETQYF
TRBJ2-6,TRBV7-3,CASSPSGSSGANVLTF
TRBJ1-1,TRBV12-3/TRBV12-4,CASSYRAEAFF
TRBJ2-5,TRBV6-5,CASSYGGRIQETQYF
TRBJ1-1,TRBV2,CASTGSPYTEAFF
TRBJ2-7,TRBV10-2,CASVPPRRGPYEQYF
TRBJ1-5,TRBV24-1,CATSDFRGGGQPQHF
TRBJ1-1,TRBV5-1,CASSFGSGVTEAFF
TRBJ2-3,TRBV6-6,CASKGTRSDTQYF
TRBJ2-2,TRBV25-1,CASSENRRSGELFF
TRBJ1-4,TRBV19,CASSKGPAEKLFF
TRBJ2-1,TRBV18,CATQGNHDEQFF
TRBJ2-5,TRBV9,CASSQGAGASGETQYF
TRBJ2-3,TRBV9,CASSVLSADTQYF
TRBJ2-7,TRBV7-2,CASSVYGTASSYEQYF
TRBJ2-1,TRBV9,CASSELAGGPRVFNEQFF
TRBJ1-2,TRBV6-6,CASSHSDRGNYGYTF
TRBJ1-4,TRBV6-1,CASRESGGKTNEKLFF
TRBJ1-5,TRBV10-3,CAIRGTGEGNQPQHF
TRBJ2-3,TRBV9,CASSVAFGGVHTDTQYF
TRBJ1-3,TRBV6-1,CASSELDRRFRYTIYF
TRBJ1-1,TRBV6-5,CASSNTEAFF